The rows below give T cell receptor beta chains drawn from one sample of a study of blood T cell repertoires in COVID-19. TCRdb keeps only in-frame clones here, not all; method: immunoSEQ multiplex PCR. The sample shows 80,000 or so clones, roughly 81% of them seen only once. The source material was peripheral blood. These receptor sequences come from a man aged 55-75 years with COVID-19, enrolled during active disease. CDR3s include the opening cysteine and the closing phenylalanine or tryptophan. The order of the fields is D gene, CDR3 length, J gene, clone size, V gene, CDR3 DNA, CDR3 protein. The D gene is left open where the match is weak. Clone size appears in some rows only: once, few, many, or a class for an expanded clone.

d_call: NA; cdr3_length: 14; j_call: TRBJ2-7; clone_size: NA; v_call: TRBV5-1; cdr3_nt: TGCGCCAGCAGCGTTACGGGAGATTTCCACGAGCAGTACTTC; cdr3_aa: CASSVTGDFHEQYF
d_call: NA; cdr3_length: 15; j_call: TRBJ1-2; clone_size: NA; v_call: TRBV3-1/TRBV3-2; cdr3_nt: TGTGCCAGCAGCTTCAGCCCGGGGGGCGGCTATGGCTACACCTTC; cdr3_aa: CASSFSPGGGYGYTF
d_call: NA; cdr3_length: 14; j_call: TRBJ1-2; clone_size: NA; v_call: TRBV29-1; cdr3_nt: TGCAGCGTTGGGCGGGAGACAGCTAACTATGGCTACACCTTC; cdr3_aa: CSVGRETANYGYTF
d_call: NA; cdr3_length: 16; j_call: TRBJ1-5; clone_size: NA; v_call: TRBV4-2; cdr3_nt: TGTGCCAGCAGCCAAGATTCCGGTGAGATCAATCAGCCCCAGCATTTT; cdr3_aa: CASSQDSGEINQPQHF
d_call: TRBD1; cdr3_length: 17; j_call: TRBJ1-6; clone_size: once; v_call: TRBV11-2; cdr3_nt: TGTGCCAGCAGTCTGGGGACAGCAACAAATTATAATTCACCCCTCCACTTT; cdr3_aa: CASSLGTATNYNSPLHF
d_call: NA; cdr3_length: 15; j_call: TRBJ1-5; clone_size: NA; v_call: TRBV9; cdr3_nt: TGTGCCAGCAGCCCCACAGGGAATAGCAATCAGCCCCAGCATTTT; cdr3_aa: CASSPTGNSNQPQHF
d_call: TRBD1; cdr3_length: 15; j_call: TRBJ1-2; clone_size: NA; v_call: TRBV6-1; cdr3_nt: TGTGCCAGCAGTGAGACAGGGGAAGTGGGCTATGGCTACACCTTC; cdr3_aa: CASSETGEVGYGYTF
d_call: NA; cdr3_length: 14; j_call: TRBJ2-3; clone_size: NA; v_call: TRBV19; cdr3_nt: TGTGCCAGTAGTAGAGACCGAGGGACAGATACGCAGTATTTT; cdr3_aa: CASSRDRGTDTQYF
d_call: TRBD2; cdr3_length: 14; j_call: TRBJ2-5; clone_size: once; v_call: TRBV28; cdr3_nt: TGTGCCAGCAGTCCCTCAGGGAGGGGAGAGACCCAGTACTTC; cdr3_aa: CASSPSGRGETQYF
d_call: NA; cdr3_length: 13; j_call: TRBJ1-1; clone_size: NA; v_call: TRBV18; cdr3_nt: TGTGCCAGCTCACCGGCAGGTAACACTGAAGCTTTCTTT; cdr3_aa: CASSPAGNTEAFF
d_call: TRBD1; cdr3_length: 13; j_call: TRBJ2-3; clone_size: NA; v_call: TRBV19; cdr3_nt: TGTGCCAGTAGAAGGGGACAGGCAGATACGCAGTATTTT; cdr3_aa: CASRRGQADTQYF
d_call: NA; cdr3_length: 16; j_call: TRBJ2-1; clone_size: NA; v_call: TRBV24-1; cdr3_nt: TGTGCCACCAGTGGGAATTGGGGGGAAGCCTACAATGAGCAGTTCTTC; cdr3_aa: CATSGNWGEAYNEQFF
d_call: TRBD1; cdr3_length: 15; j_call: TRBJ1-4; clone_size: NA; v_call: TRBV9; cdr3_nt: TGTGCCAGCAGCGTAGCGGGACAGATTAATGAAAAACTGTTTTTT; cdr3_aa: CASSVAGQINEKLFF
d_call: NA; cdr3_length: 13; j_call: TRBJ2-5; clone_size: NA; v_call: TRBV30; cdr3_nt: TGTGCCTGGAGTAAAGGGGGGGGTCGGGAACCTTACTTC; cdr3_aa: CAWSKGGGREPYF
d_call: TRBD2; cdr3_length: 15; j_call: TRBJ2-3; clone_size: NA; v_call: TRBV9; cdr3_nt: TGTGCCAGCAGCGTAGGGGGACTAGTGACAGATACGCAGTATTTT; cdr3_aa: CASSVGGLVTDTQYF
d_call: TRBD2; cdr3_length: 15; j_call: TRBJ2-1; clone_size: NA; v_call: TRBV10-3; cdr3_nt: TGTGCCATCCGGACTAGCGGGCCCTCCTACAATGAGCAGTTCTTC; cdr3_aa: CAIRTSGPSYNEQFF
d_call: TRBD1; cdr3_length: 14; j_call: TRBJ2-1; clone_size: NA; v_call: TRBV10-1; cdr3_nt: TGCGCCAGCAGTGAAGGGACAGGGGTCCATGAGCAGTTCTTC; cdr3_aa: CASSEGTGVHEQFF
d_call: NA; cdr3_length: 14; j_call: TRBJ2-7; clone_size: NA; v_call: TRBV2; cdr3_nt: TGTGCCAGTAAGACGACTCATAGCTCCTACGAGCAGTACTTC; cdr3_aa: CASKTTHSSYEQYF
d_call: TRBD2; cdr3_length: 16; j_call: TRBJ2-5; clone_size: NA; v_call: TRBV4-1; cdr3_nt: TGCGCCAGCAGCGTACGAGCGGGAGGGGGCCAAGAGACCCAGTACTTC; cdr3_aa: CASSVRAGGGQETQYF
d_call: TRBD2; cdr3_length: 15; j_call: TRBJ2-3; clone_size: NA; v_call: TRBV3-1/TRBV3-2; cdr3_nt: TGTGCCAGCAGCCAGGGACTAGCGGGCGCAGATACGCAGTATTTT; cdr3_aa: CASSQGLAGADTQYF
d_call: TRBD1; cdr3_length: 15; j_call: TRBJ1-1; clone_size: NA; v_call: TRBV28; cdr3_nt: TGTGCCAGCAGTCCCCGGACAGGGGGCAACACTGAAGCTTTCTTT; cdr3_aa: CASSPRTGGNTEAFF
d_call: TRBD1; cdr3_length: 14; j_call: TRBJ1-6; clone_size: NA; v_call: TRBV6-5; cdr3_nt: TGTGCCAGCAGTCCAACAGGGGGCAATTCACCCCTCCACTTT; cdr3_aa: CASSPTGGNSPLHF
d_call: NA; cdr3_length: 13; j_call: TRBJ1-1; clone_size: once; v_call: TRBV6-5; cdr3_nt: TGTGCCAGCAGCAGGGTTGTTGACACTGAAGCTTTCTTT; cdr3_aa: CASSRVVDTEAFF
d_call: NA; cdr3_length: 14; j_call: TRBJ2-2; clone_size: NA; v_call: TRBV5-1; cdr3_nt: TGCGCCAGCAGCTATCCAGGGGTTCCCGGGGAGCTGTTTTTT; cdr3_aa: CASSYPGVPGELFF
d_call: NA; cdr3_length: 12; j_call: TRBJ2-3; clone_size: NA; v_call: TRBV7-9; cdr3_nt: TGTGCCAGCAGCCAGTCGATAGATACGCAGTATTTT; cdr3_aa: CASSQSIDTQYF
d_call: NA; cdr3_length: 18; j_call: TRBJ2-3; clone_size: NA; v_call: TRBV14; cdr3_nt: TGTGCCAGCAGCCCCCTCCTCGGGATTTACCCTAGCACAGATACGCAGTATTTT; cdr3_aa: CASSPLLGIYPSTDTQYF
d_call: NA; cdr3_length: 16; j_call: TRBJ2-3; clone_size: few; v_call: TRBV24-1; cdr3_nt: TGTGCCACCAGTGACCCACAGGGAGCGGGCACAGATACGCAGTATTTT; cdr3_aa: CATSDPQGAGTDTQYF
d_call: TRBD1; cdr3_length: 16; j_call: TRBJ2-1; clone_size: NA; v_call: TRBV7-9; cdr3_nt: TGTGCCAGCAGCCCCCCCCGGACAGGCCCCTACAATGAGCAGTTCTTC; cdr3_aa: CASSPPRTGPYNEQFF
d_call: TRBD1; cdr3_length: 12; j_call: TRBJ2-1; clone_size: NA; v_call: TRBV19; cdr3_nt: TGTGCCAGTAGTAGCCCGGACAGGGAAGAGTTCTTC; cdr3_aa: CASSSPDREEFF
d_call: NA; cdr3_length: 14; j_call: TRBJ1-6; clone_size: NA; v_call: TRBV2; cdr3_nt: TGTGCCAGCGGGAGGAGCTCCTATAATTCACCCCTCCACTTT; cdr3_aa: CASGRSSYNSPLHF
d_call: TRBD2; cdr3_length: 16; j_call: TRBJ2-1; clone_size: NA; v_call: TRBV2; cdr3_nt: TGTGCCAGCACCATAGGGCTAGCGGGAGGTTTCAATGAGCAGTTCTTC; cdr3_aa: CASTIGLAGGFNEQFF
d_call: TRBD2; cdr3_length: 15; j_call: TRBJ2-2; clone_size: NA; v_call: TRBV18; cdr3_nt: TGTGCCAGCTCACCGACTAGCGGGAGTTCCGGGGAGCTGTTTTTT; cdr3_aa: CASSPTSGSSGELFF
d_call: NA; cdr3_length: 13; j_call: TRBJ1-1; clone_size: once; v_call: TRBV29-1; cdr3_nt: TGCAGCGAAATATACAGGGATGGCACTGAAGCTTTCTTT; cdr3_aa: CSEIYRDGTEAFF
d_call: TRBD2; cdr3_length: 13; j_call: TRBJ2-7; clone_size: NA; v_call: TRBV4-1; cdr3_nt: TGCGCCAGCAGCCAACCGGTAGCGGGCGAGCAGTACTTC; cdr3_aa: CASSQPVAGEQYF
d_call: NA; cdr3_length: 17; j_call: TRBJ1-5; clone_size: NA; v_call: TRBV6-1; cdr3_nt: TGTGCCAGCAGTGATGGGGGAGTGGGGAGGAGCAATCAGCCCCAGCATTTT; cdr3_aa: CASSDGGVGRSNQPQHF
d_call: NA; cdr3_length: 18; j_call: TRBJ2-5; clone_size: NA; v_call: TRBV24-1; cdr3_nt: TGTGCCACCAGTGATCCCCAGGGAGGGGGGGGCCTTCAAGAGACCCAGTACTTC; cdr3_aa: CATSDPQGGGGLQETQYF
d_call: NA; cdr3_length: 14; j_call: TRBJ1-1; clone_size: NA; v_call: TRBV6-5; cdr3_nt: TGTGCCAGCAGTTACAGGGGAGGGTACACTGAAGCTTTCTTT; cdr3_aa: CASSYRGGYTEAFF
d_call: NA; cdr3_length: 15; j_call: TRBJ2-3; clone_size: NA; v_call: TRBV9; cdr3_nt: TGTGCCAGCAGCGTAGACGTGGCTAGCACAGATACGCAGTATTTT; cdr3_aa: CASSVDVASTDTQYF
d_call: NA; cdr3_length: 15; j_call: TRBJ1-3; clone_size: NA; v_call: TRBV6-5; cdr3_nt: TGTGCCAGCAGTTACCAGGCAGATATGGGAAACACCATATATTTT; cdr3_aa: CASSYQADMGNTIYF
d_call: TRBD1; cdr3_length: 13; j_call: TRBJ1-2; clone_size: NA; v_call: TRBV6-5; cdr3_nt: TGTGCCAGCTCACGGACAGGAACCAATGGCTACACCTTC; cdr3_aa: CASSRTGTNGYTF
d_call: NA; cdr3_length: 15; j_call: TRBJ1-6; clone_size: once; v_call: TRBV2; cdr3_nt: TGTGCCAGCAGAAACAGCCTGAGAGAAAATTCACCCCTCCACTTT; cdr3_aa: CASRNSLRENSPLHF
d_call: NA; cdr3_length: 15; j_call: TRBJ1-5; clone_size: NA; v_call: TRBV6-1; cdr3_nt: TGTGCCAGCAGTGAATCGGGGTTAAGCAATCAGCCCCAGCATTTT; cdr3_aa: CASSESGLSNQPQHF
d_call: TRBD1; cdr3_length: 16; j_call: TRBJ1-2; clone_size: NA; v_call: TRBV19; cdr3_nt: TGTGCCAGTAGTATAAGCTGGGGGACAGGGAAAAATGGCTACACCTTC; cdr3_aa: CASSISWGTGKNGYTF
d_call: TRBD1; cdr3_length: 13; j_call: TRBJ2-7; clone_size: NA; v_call: TRBV20-1; cdr3_nt: TGCAGTGCTAGTGCCAAGGGGGCTTGGGAGCAGTACTTC; cdr3_aa: CSASAKGAWEQYF
d_call: TRBD2; cdr3_length: 13; j_call: TRBJ2-5; clone_size: NA; v_call: TRBV5-1; cdr3_nt: TGCGCCAGCCGAACTAGCGGGAGAGCAACCCAGTACTTC; cdr3_aa: CASRTSGRATQYF
d_call: NA; cdr3_length: 16; j_call: TRBJ2-5; clone_size: NA; v_call: TRBV19; cdr3_nt: TGTGCCAGTAGCCTGGGGACACCTATGTACCAAGAGACCCAGTACTTC; cdr3_aa: CASSLGTPMYQETQYF